The entry below describes one TCR beta chain. TCRdb redid the calling of the 5' RACE reads with MiXCR, one entry per CDR3 protein. The table includes over 95,000 distinct CDR3 sequences, around 16% detected once. CDR1 is SGHAT, CDR2 FQNNGV, per germline. V lost 2 bases to trimming and J lost 7 bases, with 12 bases between them. There are 14 residues in the CDR3. This sample is part of a study of early T cells in non-severe SARS-CoV-2 infection. V gene TRBV11-2 combines with J gene TRBJ2-1; D may be TRBD1 (5 bases). The sequence was obtained from an adult who was a healthcare worker with PCR-confirmed SARS-CoV-2 infection or an uninfected control (not recorded which). Input material: whole blood. CDR3 loop: CASSLTAGRNEQFF. The DNA of the CDR3 is TGTGCCAGCAGCTTAACGGCAGGGCGGAATGAGCAGTTCTTC.